This paragraph reports one TCR beta chain. The sample belongs to a study of blood T cell repertoires in COVID-19. TCRdb's copy holds only in-frame clones and misses some; the assay was immunoSEQ multiplex PCR. The table has 110,000 or so clones, 70% to 90% seen once. Germline V gives CDR1 MNHEY, CDR2 SMNVEV (reference sequence). This CDR3 has 12 amino acids. With 5 bases removed from V and 5 bases from J, the gap between germline ends came to 7 bases. Source material: peripheral blood. The TCR was taken from a middle-aged man with acute or convalescent COVID-19. The V and J genes are TRBV27 and TRBJ1-5; no clear D gene. The CDR3 sequence: CASSRRDQPQHF. Here the CDR3 DNA reads TGTGCCAGCAGTAGGCGGGATCAGCCCCAGCATTTT.